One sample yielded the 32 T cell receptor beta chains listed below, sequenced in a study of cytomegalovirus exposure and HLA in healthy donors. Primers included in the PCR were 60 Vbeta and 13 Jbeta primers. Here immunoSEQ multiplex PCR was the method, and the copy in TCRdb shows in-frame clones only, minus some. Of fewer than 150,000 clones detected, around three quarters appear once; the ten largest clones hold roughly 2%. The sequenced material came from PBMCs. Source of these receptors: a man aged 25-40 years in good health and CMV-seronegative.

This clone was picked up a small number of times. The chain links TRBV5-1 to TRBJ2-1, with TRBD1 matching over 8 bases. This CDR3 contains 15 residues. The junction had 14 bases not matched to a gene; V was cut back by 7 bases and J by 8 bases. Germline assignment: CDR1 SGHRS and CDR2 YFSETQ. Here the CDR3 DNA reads TGCGCCAGCCGGTCCGGGACAGGATTGTTTCATGAGCAGTTCTTC. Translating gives CASRSGTGLFHEQFF.

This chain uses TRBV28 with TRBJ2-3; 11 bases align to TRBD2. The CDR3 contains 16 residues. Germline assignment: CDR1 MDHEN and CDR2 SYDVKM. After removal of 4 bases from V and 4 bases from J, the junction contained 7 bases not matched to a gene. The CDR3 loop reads CASSSQLAGEADTQYF. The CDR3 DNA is TGTGCCAGCAGTTCCCAACTAGCGGGAGAGGCAGATACGCAGTATTTT.

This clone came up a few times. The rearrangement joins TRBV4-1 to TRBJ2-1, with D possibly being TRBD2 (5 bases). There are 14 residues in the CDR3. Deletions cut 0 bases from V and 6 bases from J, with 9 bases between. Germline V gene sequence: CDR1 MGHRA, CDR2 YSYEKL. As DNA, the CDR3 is TGCGCCAGCAGCCAAGAGGCAAGCGGCAATGAGCAGTTCTTC. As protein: CASSQEASGNEQFF.

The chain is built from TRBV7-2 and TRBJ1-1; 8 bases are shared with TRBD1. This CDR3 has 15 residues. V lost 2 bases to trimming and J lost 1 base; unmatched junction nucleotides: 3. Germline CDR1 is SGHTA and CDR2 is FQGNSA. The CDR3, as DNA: TGTGCCAGCAGCTTATATGGGACAGGGAACACTGAAGCTTTCTTT. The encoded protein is CASSLYGTGNTEAFF. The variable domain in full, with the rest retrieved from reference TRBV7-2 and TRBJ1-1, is GAGVSQSPSNKVTEKGKDVELRCDPISGHTALYWYRQSLGQGLEFLIYFQGNSAPDKSGLPSDRFSAERTGGSVSTLTIQRTQQEDSAVYLCASSLYGTGNTEAFFGQGTRLTVV.

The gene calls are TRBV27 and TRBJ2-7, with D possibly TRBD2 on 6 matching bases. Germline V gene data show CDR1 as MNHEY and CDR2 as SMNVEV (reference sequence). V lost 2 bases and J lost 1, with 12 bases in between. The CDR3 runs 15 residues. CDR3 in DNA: TGTGCCAGCAGTTTACGGGGGAGCCCTTCCTACGAGCAGTACTTC. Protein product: CASSLRGSPSYEQYF.

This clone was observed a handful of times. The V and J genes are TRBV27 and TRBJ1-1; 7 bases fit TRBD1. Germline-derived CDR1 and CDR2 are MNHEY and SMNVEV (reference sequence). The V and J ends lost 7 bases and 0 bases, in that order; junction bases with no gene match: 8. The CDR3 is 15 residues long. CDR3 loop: CASIRDRNMNTEAFF. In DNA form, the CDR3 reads TGTGCCAGCATACGGGACAGAAATATGAACACTGAAGCTTTCTTT.

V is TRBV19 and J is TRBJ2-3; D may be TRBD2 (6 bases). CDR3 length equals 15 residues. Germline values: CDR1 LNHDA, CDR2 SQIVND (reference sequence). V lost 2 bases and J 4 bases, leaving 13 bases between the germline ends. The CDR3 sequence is CASSIRGTRADTQYF. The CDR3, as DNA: TGTGCCAGTAGTATACGCGGGACGAGGGCAGATACGCAGTATTTT.

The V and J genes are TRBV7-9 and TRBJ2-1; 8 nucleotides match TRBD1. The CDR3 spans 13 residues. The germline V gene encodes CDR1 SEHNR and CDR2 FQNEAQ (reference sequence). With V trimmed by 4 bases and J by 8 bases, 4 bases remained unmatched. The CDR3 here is CASSWDRQYEQFF. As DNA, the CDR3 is TGTGCCAGCAGCTGGGACAGGCAGTATGAGCAGTTCTTC.

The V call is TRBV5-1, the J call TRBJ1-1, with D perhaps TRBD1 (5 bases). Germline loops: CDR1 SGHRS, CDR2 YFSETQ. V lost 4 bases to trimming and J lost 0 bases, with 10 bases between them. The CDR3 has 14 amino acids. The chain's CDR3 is CASSKDTMNTEAFF. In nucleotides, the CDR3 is TGCGCCAGCAGCAAGGACACGATGAACACTGAAGCTTTCTTT.

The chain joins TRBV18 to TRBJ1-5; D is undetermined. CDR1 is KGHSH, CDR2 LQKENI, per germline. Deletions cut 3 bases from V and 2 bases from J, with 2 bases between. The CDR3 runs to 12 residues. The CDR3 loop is CASSPGNQPQHF. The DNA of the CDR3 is TGTGCCAGCTCACCCGGCAATCAGCCCCAGCATTTT.

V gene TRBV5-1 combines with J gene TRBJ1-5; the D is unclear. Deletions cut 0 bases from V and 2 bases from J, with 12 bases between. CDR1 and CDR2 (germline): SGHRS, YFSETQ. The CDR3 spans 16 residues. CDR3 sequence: CASSLGGPTGNQPQHF. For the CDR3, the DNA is TGCGCCAGCAGCTTGGGCGGCCCGACGGGCAATCAGCCCCAGCATTTT.

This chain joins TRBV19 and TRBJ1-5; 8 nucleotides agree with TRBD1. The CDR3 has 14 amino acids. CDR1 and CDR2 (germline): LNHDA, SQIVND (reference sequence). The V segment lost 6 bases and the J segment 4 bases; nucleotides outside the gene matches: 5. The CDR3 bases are TGTGCCAGTAGCAGAGACAGGGGTAATCAGCCCCAGCATTTT. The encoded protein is CASSRDRGNQPQHF.

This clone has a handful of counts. The CDR3 DNA reads as TGTGCCAGCAGTTCCCACACAGGGCAGCGTGAAAAACTGTTTTTT. This encodes CASSSHTGQREKLFF. The gene calls are TRBV6-6 and TRBJ1-4, with a weak D call TRBD1 (6 bases). The CDR3 length is 15 residues. Germline V gene data show CDR1 as MNHNY and CDR2 as SVGAGI (reference sequence). Trimming pared 4 bases from V and 7 bases from J, leaving 16 bases between.

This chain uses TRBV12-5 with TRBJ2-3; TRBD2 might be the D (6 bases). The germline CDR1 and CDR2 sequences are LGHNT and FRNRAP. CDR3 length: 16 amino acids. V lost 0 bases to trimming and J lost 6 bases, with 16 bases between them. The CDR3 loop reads CASGLVVTSALDTQYF. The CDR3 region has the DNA TGTGCTAGTGGTTTGGTAGTGACTAGTGCCCTGGATACGCAGTATTTT.

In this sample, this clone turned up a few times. CDR3 nucleotides: TGTGCCAGCACCCCTGGGGGAGGGATTTGGGGTGGCTACACCTTC. It codes for CASTPGGGIWGGYTF. This chain joins TRBV6-1 and TRBJ1-2; D might be TRBD1 (5 bases). The germline V and J ends were trimmed by 7 bases and 7 bases, with 22 bases remaining between them. This CDR3 comprises 15 residues. Germline V CDR1 and CDR2: MNHNS, SASEGT.

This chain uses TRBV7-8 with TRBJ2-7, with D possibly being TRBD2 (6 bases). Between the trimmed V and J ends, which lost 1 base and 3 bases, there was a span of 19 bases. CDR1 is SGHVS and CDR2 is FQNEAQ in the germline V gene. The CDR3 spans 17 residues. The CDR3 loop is CASSLGGSRDWFYEQYF. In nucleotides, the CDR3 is TGTGCCAGCAGCTTAGGTGGGTCGCGGGACTGGTTCTACGAGCAGTACTTC. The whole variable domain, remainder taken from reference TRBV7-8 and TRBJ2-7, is GAGVSQSPRYKVAKRGQDVALRCDPISGHVSLFWYQQALGQGPEFLTYFQNEAQLDKSGLPSDRFFAERPEGSVSTLKIQRTQQEDSAVYLCASSLGGSRDWFYEQYFGPGTRLTVT.

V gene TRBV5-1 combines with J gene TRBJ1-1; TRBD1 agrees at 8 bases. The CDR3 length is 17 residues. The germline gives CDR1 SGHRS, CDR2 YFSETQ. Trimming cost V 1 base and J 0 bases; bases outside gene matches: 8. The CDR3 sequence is CASSLMVGRGLNTEAFF. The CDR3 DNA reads TGCGCCAGCAGCTTGATGGTGGGCAGGGGGCTGAACACTGAAGCTTTCTTT.

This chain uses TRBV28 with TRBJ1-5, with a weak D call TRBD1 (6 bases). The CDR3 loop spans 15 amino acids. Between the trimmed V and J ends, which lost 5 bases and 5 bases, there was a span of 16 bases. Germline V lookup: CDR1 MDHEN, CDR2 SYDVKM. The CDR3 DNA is TGTGCCAGCAGTGAACAGGGTATTGGAGATCAGCCCCAGCATTTT. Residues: CASSEQGIGDQPQHF.

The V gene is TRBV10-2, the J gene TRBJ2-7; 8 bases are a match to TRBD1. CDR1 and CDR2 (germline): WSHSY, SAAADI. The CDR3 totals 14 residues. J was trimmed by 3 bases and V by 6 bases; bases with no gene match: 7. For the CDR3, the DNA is TGCGCCAGCAGGGCGGGACAGGACAACTACGAGCAGTACTTC. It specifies CASRAGQDNYEQYF.

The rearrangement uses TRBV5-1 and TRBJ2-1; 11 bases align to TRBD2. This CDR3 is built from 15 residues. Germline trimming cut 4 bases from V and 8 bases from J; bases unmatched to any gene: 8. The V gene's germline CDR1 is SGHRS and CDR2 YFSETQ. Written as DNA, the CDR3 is TGCGCCAGCAGCCTAGCGGGAGGTCGATACGATGAGCAGTTCTTC. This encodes CASSLAGGRYDEQFF.

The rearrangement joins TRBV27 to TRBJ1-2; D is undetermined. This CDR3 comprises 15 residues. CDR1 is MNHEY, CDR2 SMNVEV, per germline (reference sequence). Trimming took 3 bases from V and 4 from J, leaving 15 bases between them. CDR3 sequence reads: CASSFGGLSGYGYTF. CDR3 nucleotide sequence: TGTGCCAGCAGTTTTGGCGGCTTATCGGGCTATGGCTACACCTTC.

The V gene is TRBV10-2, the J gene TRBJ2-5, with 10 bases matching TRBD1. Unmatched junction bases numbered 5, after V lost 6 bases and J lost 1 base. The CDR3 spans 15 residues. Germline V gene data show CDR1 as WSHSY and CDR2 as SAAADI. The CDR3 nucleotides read TGCGCCAGCAGGGGGACAGGGGACATCCAAGAGACCCAGTACTTC. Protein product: CASRGTGDIQETQYF.

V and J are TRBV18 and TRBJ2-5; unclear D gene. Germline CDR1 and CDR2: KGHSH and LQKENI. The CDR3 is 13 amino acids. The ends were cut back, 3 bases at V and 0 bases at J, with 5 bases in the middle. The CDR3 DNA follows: TGTGCCAGCTCACCCTCCTACCAAGAGACCCAGTACTTC. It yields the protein CASSPSYQETQYF.

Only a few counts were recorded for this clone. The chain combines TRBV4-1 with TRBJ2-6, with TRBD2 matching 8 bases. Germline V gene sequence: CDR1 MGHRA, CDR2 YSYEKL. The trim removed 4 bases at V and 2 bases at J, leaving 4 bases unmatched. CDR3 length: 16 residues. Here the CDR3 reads CASSPREGTGANVLTF. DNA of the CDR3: TGCGCCAGCAGCCCCCGGGAGGGAACTGGGGCCAACGTCCTGACTTTC.

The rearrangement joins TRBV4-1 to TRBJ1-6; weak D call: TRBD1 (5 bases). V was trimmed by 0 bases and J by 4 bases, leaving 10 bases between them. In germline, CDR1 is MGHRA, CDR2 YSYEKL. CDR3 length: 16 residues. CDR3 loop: CASSQDQGTYNSPLHF. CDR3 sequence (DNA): TGCGCCAGCAGCCAAGATCAGGGAACTTATAATTCACCCCTCCACTTT.

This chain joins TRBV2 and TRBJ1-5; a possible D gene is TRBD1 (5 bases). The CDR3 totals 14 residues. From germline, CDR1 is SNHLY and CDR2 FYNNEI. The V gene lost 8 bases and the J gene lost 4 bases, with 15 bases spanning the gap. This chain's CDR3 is CASVDNGANQPQHF. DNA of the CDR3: TGTGCCAGCGTAGACAATGGGGCGAATCAGCCCCAGCATTTT.

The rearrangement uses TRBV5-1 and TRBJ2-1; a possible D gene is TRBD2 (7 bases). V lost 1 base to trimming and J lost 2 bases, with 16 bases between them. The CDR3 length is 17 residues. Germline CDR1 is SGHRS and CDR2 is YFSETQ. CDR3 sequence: CASSLYPEGGPYNEQFF. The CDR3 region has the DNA TGCGCCAGCAGCTTGTACCCGGAGGGGGGGCCCTACAATGAGCAGTTCTTC.

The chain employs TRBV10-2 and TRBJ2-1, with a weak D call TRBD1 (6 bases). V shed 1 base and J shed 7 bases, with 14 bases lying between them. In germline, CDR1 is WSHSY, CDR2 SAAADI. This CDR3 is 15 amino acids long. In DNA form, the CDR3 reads TGCGCCAGCAGTGAGTGGGGGCTAGGGTCGAATGAGCAGTTCTTC. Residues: CASSEWGLGSNEQFF.

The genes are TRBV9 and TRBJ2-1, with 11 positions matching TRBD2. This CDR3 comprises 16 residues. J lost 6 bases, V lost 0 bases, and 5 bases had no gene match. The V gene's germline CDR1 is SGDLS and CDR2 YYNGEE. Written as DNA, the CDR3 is TGTGCCAGCAGCGTAGGATTACTAGCGGGAGTCAATGAGCAGTTCTTC. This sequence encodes CASSVGLLAGVNEQFF. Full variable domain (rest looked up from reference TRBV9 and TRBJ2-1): DSGVTQTPKHLITATGQRVTLRCSPRSGDLSVYWYQQSLDQGLQFLIQYYNGEERAKGNILERFSAQQFPDLHSELNLSSLELGDSALYFCASSVGLLAGVNEQFFGPGTRLTVL.

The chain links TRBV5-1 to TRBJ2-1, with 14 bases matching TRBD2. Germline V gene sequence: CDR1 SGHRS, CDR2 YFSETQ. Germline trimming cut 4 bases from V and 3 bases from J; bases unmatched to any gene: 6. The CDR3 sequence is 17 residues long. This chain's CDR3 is CASSNGLAGGHYNEQFF. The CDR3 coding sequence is TGCGCCAGCAGCAACGGACTAGCGGGAGGTCACTACAATGAGCAGTTCTTC.

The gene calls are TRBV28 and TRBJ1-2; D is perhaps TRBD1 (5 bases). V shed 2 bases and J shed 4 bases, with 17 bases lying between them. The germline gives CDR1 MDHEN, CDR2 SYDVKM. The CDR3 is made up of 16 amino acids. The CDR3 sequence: CASSLVSRASSYGYTF. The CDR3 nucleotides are TGTGCCAGCAGTTTAGTTTCCAGGGCGTCTAGCTATGGCTACACCTTC.

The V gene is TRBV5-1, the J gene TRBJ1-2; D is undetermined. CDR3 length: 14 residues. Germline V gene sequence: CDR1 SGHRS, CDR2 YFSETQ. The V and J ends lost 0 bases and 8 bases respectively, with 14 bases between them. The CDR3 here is CASSLAAGSNGYTF. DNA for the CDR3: TGCGCCAGCAGCTTGGCGGCGGGTTCTAACGGCTACACCTTC.